This T cell receptor beta chain was captured in a study of read filtering for tumor transcriptome and immune sequencing. Molecular barcoded adaptors covering alpha/delta and beta/gamma chains were used on approximately 400 ng RNA. TCRdb re-analysed the reads in MiXCR, keeping a single row per CDR3 protein. The sample shows 40,000 or so distinct CDR3 sequences, 13% of them seen only once. This clonotype was observed many times. The CDR3 is 15 amino acids. V dropped 5 bases and J dropped 2 bases, with 16 bases sitting between them. Germline lookup yields CDR1 SGHTA and CDR2 FQGNSA. The TCR originated in a donor aged 40 or older with multiple myeloma. Sequenced sample: a population of CD138-negative cells sorted from bone marrow. This rearrangement joins TRBV7-2 to TRBJ2-7; D is unclear. The CDR3 DNA is TGTGCCAGCAGCGGAGTGGATCCGCGGACCTACGAGCAGTACTTC. Amino acid sequence: CASSGVDPRTYEQYF.